Presented here are 22 T cell receptor beta chains from one specimen sequenced in a study of Ad26.COV2.S vaccination and SARS-CoV-2 variants. TCRdb's copy holds only in-frame clones and misses some; the assay was immunoSEQ multiplex PCR. The sample includes over 250,000 clones, approximately 87% of them seen just once. Sample treatment: approximately 18 received Ad26.COV2.S at low or high dose, single or two shots; about 5 received placebo; per-sample allocation not given. Collection of samples fell on day 63 after the first vaccine or placebo injection. Specimen: peripheral blood, collected in a trial of Ad26.COV2.S vaccine versus placebo. The receptor source for this set is a person between 18 and 59 years old who received the Ad26.COV2.S COVID-19 vaccine or a placebo.

This chain joins TRBV5-1 and TRBJ1-2, with D unresolved. CDR3 size: 14 residues. V lost 0 bases and J lost 5, with 11 bases in between. Germline V gives CDR1 SGHRS, CDR2 YFSETQ. The CDR3 DNA reads TGCGCCAGCAGCTTGGTGGACCGAAAATATGGCTACACCTTC. Its protein is CASSLVDRKYGYTF.

The V call is TRBV30, the J call TRBJ1-1; D call uncertain. Germline values: CDR1 GTSNPN, CDR2 SVGIG (reference sequence). The CDR3 has 13 residues. Trimming left V 3 bases short and J 3 bases short, with 11 bases between. CDR3 coding DNA: TGTGCCTGGAGCCTCCAGGAGGACACTGAAGCTTTCTTT. Its protein product is CAWSLQEDTEAFF.

The chain uses TRBV29-1 and TRBJ2-2; 8 bases agree with TRBD1. The V gene end was trimmed by 7 bases and the J gene end by 2 bases; junction bases not matched to a gene: 6. The CDR3 spans 14 residues. Germline CDR1 and CDR2: SQVTM and ANQGSEA. The CDR3 nucleotides are TGCAGCGCGCAGGGGGCTCGAAACACCGGGGAGCTGTTTTTT. Its protein is CSAQGARNTGELFF.

V usage is TRBV6-6 and J usage is TRBJ2-7; a possible D gene is TRBD1 (6 bases). The CDR3 spans 12 residues. Trimming removed 5 bases at V and 7 bases at J, with 12 bases between. From germline, CDR1 is MNHNY and CDR2 SVGAGI (reference sequence). The CDR3 DNA reads TGTGCCAGCAGTCAAACAGGGCAAGAGCAGTACTTC. This encodes CASSQTGQEQYF.

This clone turned up a few times. V and J are TRBV2 and TRBJ2-3; perhaps TRBD2 as D (6 bases). The V end lost 3 bases, the J end lost 0 bases, and 10 bases lay between the germline ends. The length of the CDR3 is 15 residues. Looked up from germline, CDR1 is SNHLY and CDR2 is FYNNEI. The CDR3: CASSDIGGSTDTQYF. Written as DNA, the CDR3 is TGTGCCAGCAGTGATATCGGGGGAAGCACAGATACGCAGTATTTT.

This rearrangement joins TRBV19 to TRBJ2-5; 11 bases are a match to TRBD2. Germline V gives CDR1 LNHDA, CDR2 SQIVND (reference sequence). J gave up 4 bases and V 9 bases, and 10 bases lay outside the gene matches. The CDR3 contains 15 residues. As DNA, the CDR3 is TGTGCCAGGAACACTAGCGGGAGACGTGCAGAGACCCAGTACTTC. Amino acids: CARNTSGRRAETQYF.

V and J are TRBV21-1 and TRBJ1-2; whether TRBD1, the table's D call, matches the DNA was not checked. TRBV21-1 is a documented pseudogene. The CDR3 loop spans 17 amino acids. DNA of the CDR3: TGTGCCAGCAGCAATTGGCAGGGCTCTTTCTGTAACTATGGCTACACCTTC. It is translated as CASSNWQGSFCNYGYTF.

The rearrangement uses TRBV18 and TRBJ2-7, with a weak D call TRBD1 (7 bases). Germline V gives CDR1 KGHSH, CDR2 LQKENI. V lost 4 bases and J 6 bases, leaving 16 bases between the germline ends. The CDR3 consists of 14 residues. CDR3 amino acids: CASSRGQEGREQYF. As DNA, the CDR3 is TGTGCCAGCTCACGAGGACAGGAGGGGCGCGAGCAGTACTTC.

The table lists this clone with a count of one. The chain carries TRBV5-1 and TRBJ1-5; possible D gene TRBD1, 5 bases. V lost 0 bases to trimming and J lost 0 bases, with 7 bases between them. The CDR3 is 15 amino acids. CDR1 and CDR2 (germline): SGHRS, YFSETQ. CDR3: CASSLAGHSNQPQHF. The CDR3 coding sequence is TGCGCCAGCAGCTTGGCAGGGCATAGCAATCAGCCCCAGCATTTT. Combining the CDR3 with reference TRBV5-1 and TRBJ1-5 gives the whole variable domain KAGVTQTPRYLIKTRGQQVTLSCSPISGHRSVSWYQQTPGQGLQFLFEYFSETQRNKGNFPGRFSGRQFSNSRSEMNVSTLELGDSALYLCASSLAGHSNQPQHFGDGTRLSIL.

This chain connects TRBV2 to TRBJ2-7; a weak D match, TRBD1 (6 bases). CDR1 is SNHLY and CDR2 is FYNNEI in the germline V gene. CDR3 length: 13 residues. V shed 5 bases and J shed 5 bases, with 13 bases lying between them. The CDR3 region has the DNA TGTGCCAGCAGTCCAATACAGGGTAACGAGCAGTACTTC. Protein product: CASSPIQGNEQYF.

This clone was seen only a few times. The genes are TRBV27 and TRBJ1-1, with D uncertain. V was cut by 5 bases and J by 5 bases, with 6 bases left in between. This CDR3 is 11 amino acids long. Germline CDR1 is MNHEY and CDR2 is SMNVEV (reference sequence). This chain's CDR3 is CASSPGTEAFF. The CDR3 nucleotides are TGTGCCAGCAGTCCGGGGACTGAAGCTTTCTTT.

The chain joins TRBV29-1 to TRBJ1-1; D is ambiguous. Germline V CDR1 and CDR2: SQVTM, ANQGSEA. V lost 7 bases to trimming and J lost 3 bases, with 15 bases between them. The CDR3 runs 13 residues. The CDR3 DNA follows: TGCAGCGGATTCCGGGTACGGGACACTGAAGCTTTCTTT. Its translation is CSGFRVRDTEAFF.

This rearrangement joins TRBV6-5 to TRBJ1-3, with TRBD1 matching 7 bases. This CDR3 contains 13 residues. V shed 5 bases and J 5 bases; nucleotides not matched to a gene: 3. Per germline, CDR1 MNHEY and CDR2 SVGAGI. Here the CDR3 reads CASSQQGRNTIYF. The CDR3 region has the DNA TGTGCCAGCAGTCAACAGGGGCGAAACACCATATATTTT.

The chain has TRBV9 and TRBJ2-7; 11 bases line up with TRBD2. Germline V gives CDR1 SGDLS, CDR2 YYNGEE. This CDR3 has 16 amino acids. V lost 4 bases to trimming and J lost 4 bases; unmatched junction nucleotides: 10. CDR3 protein: CASSPGEGLAGYEQYF. In DNA, the CDR3 is TGTGCCAGCAGCCCTGGGGAAGGACTAGCGGGTTACGAGCAGTACTTC.

The chain has TRBV5-1 and TRBJ1-1, with D tentatively TRBD1 (5 bases). The CDR3 has 15 amino acids. The ends were cut back, 3 bases at V and 10 bases at J, with 22 bases in the middle. The germline gives CDR1 SGHRS, CDR2 YFSETQ. The CDR3 is CASSSWRQGGKIAFF. For the CDR3, the DNA is TGCGCCAGCAGCTCCTGGCGGCAGGGAGGGAAGATAGCTTTCTTT.

This clone is a singleton in its sample. V and J are TRBV12-3 or TRBV12-4 and TRBJ2-7; D may be TRBD1 (6 bases). CDR3 length equals 13 residues. Trimming left V 6 bases short and J 2 bases short, with 11 bases between. DNA of the CDR3: TGTGCCAGCAGCCCTGGACAGCCCTACGAGCAGTACTTC. Amino acid sequence: CASSPGQPYEQYF.

The gene calls are TRBV18 and TRBJ2-7; D gene uncertain. CDR1 is KGHSH and CDR2 is LQKENI in the germline V gene. The germline V and J ends were trimmed by 0 bases and 7 bases, with 10 bases remaining between them. This CDR3 spans 13 amino acids. CDR3 coding DNA: TGTGCCAGCTCACCACCTTCCAGCCTGGAGCAGTACTTC. Translated: CASSPPSSLEQYF.

The chain is built from TRBV18 and TRBJ2-1; no clear D gene. This CDR3 contains 15 residues. The V gene lost 2 bases and the J gene lost 12 bases, with 20 bases spanning the gap. Germline CDR1 and CDR2: KGHSH and LQKENI. CDR3 DNA: TGTGCCAGCTCACCAGGTTTCGGTTCCCCGTTCCGGCAGTTCTTC. This sequence encodes CASSPGFGSPFRQFF.

The chain couples TRBV4-2 to TRBJ1-3; D remains unclear. The CDR3 is made up of 14 amino acids. Germline V gene data show CDR1 as LGHNA and CDR2 as YNFKEQ. The germline V and J ends were trimmed by 1 base and 0 bases, with 4 bases remaining between them. The CDR3, as DNA: TGTGCCAGCAGCCAAGGGCACTCTGGAAACACCATATATTTT. Its protein product is CASSQGHSGNTIYF.

This chain joins TRBV19 and TRBJ2-2, with 10 nucleotides matching TRBD1. Per germline, CDR1 LNHDA and CDR2 SQIVND (reference sequence). This CDR3 has 15 amino acids. The J segment lost 6 bases and the V segment lost 7 bases, leaving 8 bases of the junction unmatched. CDR3 DNA: TGTGCCAGTACCTCGACAGGGGGCGCGGCCGGGGAGCTGTTTTTT. As protein: CASTSTGGAAGELFF.

J is TRBJ2-7 and V is TRBV3-1 (or the pseudogene TRBV3-2); D is unresolved. V was shortened by 4 bases and J by 3 bases, with 13 bases between the two germline ends. Germline V lookup: CDR1 LGHDT, CDR2 YNNKEL (reference sequence). This CDR3 comprises 14 residues. The CDR3 is CASSRLDDHYEQYF. CDR3 DNA sequence: TGTGCCAGCAGCCGATTGGACGACCACTACGAGCAGTACTTC.

The chain joins TRBV5-1 to TRBJ2-1; TRBD2 agrees at 7 bases. V dropped 4 bases and J dropped 4; count of bases not matched to a gene: 5. CDR3 length: 14 residues. Germline values: CDR1 SGHRS, CDR2 YFSETQ. In DNA, the CDR3 is TGCGCCAGCAGCCCAACGGGGGGATACAATGAGCAGTTCTTC. This translates into CASSPTGGYNEQFF.